The rows below give T cell receptor beta chains drawn from one sample of a study of cytomegalovirus exposure and HLA in healthy donors. Method: immunoSEQ multiplex PCR; TCRdb's copy keeps in-frame clones and lacks some. The sample yields 77,000 or so clones, roughly 79% seen once. Sample: PBMCs. The receptors derive from a man aged 40-55 years in good health and CMV-seronegative. The CDR3 runs from the conserved cysteine through the conserved F or W. The D gene is left open where the match is weak. Clone size is not always given. Where it is, it says once, few, many or a class for expanded clones.

size: .; V: TRBV27; J: TRBJ1-2; D: TRBD1; CDR3: CASSLSQGRSYGYTF; DNA: TGTGCCAGCAGTCTTTCACAGGGGAGATCCTATGGCTACACCTTC
size: .; V: TRBV2; J: TRBJ1-2; D: TRBD1; CDR3: CASTRTGNYGYTF; DNA: TGTGCCAGCACTCGGACAGGGAACTATGGCTACACCTTC
size: .; V: TRBV6-5; J: TRBJ1-1; D: .; CDR3: CASKTRGQRGEAFF; DNA: TGTGCCAGCAAAACCAGGGGTCAACGGGGTGAAGCTTTCTTT
size: once; V: TRBV7-7; J: TRBJ2-5; D: TRBD1; CDR3: CASSLNRGVETQYF; DNA: TGTGCTAGCAGCCTAAACAGGGGGGTAGAGACCCAGTACTTC
size: .; V: TRBV18; J: TRBJ1-1; D: .; CDR3: CASSPPGGRGNTEAFF; DNA: TGTGCCAGCTCACCACCGGGGGGGCGGGGGAACACTGAAGCTTTCTTT
size: .; V: TRBV7-2; J: TRBJ2-7; D: TRBD2; CDR3: CASSLGLAVYEQYF; DNA: TGCGCCAGCAGCTTAGGGCTAGCGGTTTACGAGCAGTACTTC
size: .; V: TRBV9; J: TRBJ2-1; D: TRBD2; CDR3: CASSMGLVNEQFF; DNA: TGTGCCAGCAGCATGGGACTAGTCAATGAGCAGTTCTTC
size: .; V: TRBV12-5; J: TRBJ2-7; D: .; CDR3: CASGLAQGKTAYEQYF; DNA: TGTGCTAGTGGTTTGGCCCAGGGAAAGACGGCCTACGAGCAGTACTTC
size: .; V: TRBV5-1; J: TRBJ2-5; D: TRBD2; CDR3: CASSLLAGEYETQYF; DNA: TGCGCCAGCAGCCTACTAGCGGGAGAATATGAGACCCAGTACTTC
size: .; V: TRBV6-5; J: TRBJ2-1; D: .; CDR3: CASSYSGGGNEQFF; DNA: TGTGCCAGCAGTTACTCAGGGGGTGGCAATGAGCAGTTCTTC
size: .; V: TRBV11-2; J: TRBJ2-1; D: .; CDR3: CASSLGGTGLVREQFF; DNA: TGTGCCAGCAGCTTAGGTGGGACAGGACTAGTCCGTGAGCAGTTCTTC
size: .; V: TRBV30; J: TRBJ2-7; D: TRBD1; CDR3: CAWTSHRDRAYEQYF; DNA: TGTGCCTGGACCTCCCACCGGGACAGAGCCTACGAGCAGTACTTC
size: .; V: TRBV5-1; J: TRBJ1-1; D: .; CDR3: CASSFRGLNTEAFF; DNA: TGCGCCAGCAGCTTCAGGGGATTGAACACTGAAGCTTTCTTT
size: .; V: TRBV10-3; J: TRBJ2-3; D: .; CDR3: CAIRAGSTDTQYF; DNA: TGTGCCATCCGGGCGGGGAGCACAGATACGCAGTATTTT
size: .; V: TRBV27; J: TRBJ2-5; D: .; CDR3: CASSTLQDSDETQYF; DNA: TGTGCCAGCAGTACTCTACAGGATTCTGACGAGACCCAGTACTTC
size: .; V: TRBV29-1; J: TRBJ2-1; D: TRBD2; CDR3: CSVLAGGDEQFF; DNA: TGCAGCGTTTTAGCGGGAGGTGATGAGCAGTTCTTC
size: .; V: TRBV19; J: TRBJ1-5; D: .; CDR3: CASKQENSNQPQHF; DNA: TGTGCCAGTAAACAGGAGAATAGCAATCAGCCCCAGCATTTT
size: .; V: TRBV29-1; J: TRBJ1-1; D: .; CDR3: CSVGQTNTEAFF; DNA: TGCAGCGTTGGACAGACGAACACTGAAGCTTTCTTT
size: .; V: TRBV29-1; J: TRBJ1-2; D: .; CDR3: CSVSDGFYGYTF; DNA: TGCAGCGTTAGCGACGGATTCTATGGCTACACCTTC
size: .; V: TRBV19; J: TRBJ2-1; D: TRBD1; CDR3: CASSGQGLRNNEQFF; DNA: TGTGCCAGTTCAGGACAGGGCCTCCGAAACAATGAGCAGTTCTTC
size: .; V: TRBV14; J: TRBJ2-1; D: TRBD2; CDR3: CASSQWIAGGGNEQFF; DNA: TGTGCCAGCAGCCAATGGATAGCGGGAGGTGGTAATGAGCAGTTCTTC
size: .; V: TRBV27; J: TRBJ1-4; D: TRBD1; CDR3: CASSSRGQGANEKLFF; DNA: TGTGCCAGCAGTTCCCGGGGGCAGGGGGCTAATGAAAAACTGTTTTTT
size: .; V: TRBV7-9; J: TRBJ2-7; D: .; CDR3: CSSSLGDNRDNYEQYF; DNA: TGTTCCAGCAGCTTAGGTGATAACAGGGACAACTACGAGCAGTACTTC
size: .; V: TRBV7-9; J: TRBJ1-6; D: .; CDR3: CASSLDSSSLHF; DNA: TGTGCCAGCAGCTTAGATTCCTCTAGCCTCCACTTT
size: .; V: TRBV6-1; J: TRBJ2-7; D: .; CDR3: CASSVSPTVNYPNYEQYF; DNA: TGTGCCAGCAGTGTATCCCCCACTGTCAACTACCCCAACTACGAGCAGTACTTC
size: .; V: TRBV28; J: TRBJ2-7; D: .; CDR3: CASSNTYEQYF; DNA: TGTGCCAGCAGTAACACCTACGAGCAGTACTTC
size: once; V: TRBV13; J: TRBJ1-3; D: .; CDR3: CATFFSQGSGNTIYF; DNA: TGTGCCACCTTTTTTTCACAGGGCTCTGGAAACACCATATATTTT
size: once; V: TRBV11-2; J: TRBJ2-7; D: .; CDR3: CASSPSGYEQYF; DNA: TGTGCCAGCAGCCCGTCCGGGTACGAGCAGTACTTC
size: .; V: TRBV9; J: TRBJ2-2; D: .; CDR3: CASSPRTLTGELFF; DNA: TGTGCCAGCAGCCCCCGGACACTTACCGGGGAGCTGTTTTTT
size: .; V: TRBV5-6; J: TRBJ1-5; D: .; CDR3: CASSSREVNQPQHF; DNA: TGTGCCAGCAGCTCAAGGGAGGTTAATCAGCCCCAGCATTTT
size: .; V: TRBV2; J: TRBJ2-7; D: TRBD2; CDR3: CASSQTSGRSYEQYF; DNA: TGTGCCAGCAGTCAGACTAGCGGGAGGTCCTACGAGCAGTACTTC
size: once; V: TRBV19; J: TRBJ2-7; D: .; CDR3: CASRGTGTWGGEQYF; DNA: TGTGCCAGTAGGGGAACAGGGACGTGGGGTGGCGAGCAGTACTTC
size: .; V: TRBV18; J: TRBJ2-1; D: .; CDR3: CASSPGSSYNEQFF; DNA: TGTGCCAGCTCACCGGGCAGCTCCTACAATGAGCAGTTCTTC
size: .; V: TRBV9; J: TRBJ2-2; D: TRBD1; CDR3: CASSVRDRGDTGELFF; DNA: TGTGCCAGCAGCGTGAGGGACAGGGGGGACACCGGGGAGCTGTTTTTT
size: few; V: TRBV6-1; J: TRBJ1-1; D: .; CDR3: CASSEDAYLSGTEAFF; DNA: TGTGCCAGCAGTGAAGATGCCTATTTGTCAGGCACTGAAGCTTTCTTT
size: few; V: TRBV27; J: TRBJ2-7; D: TRBD1; CDR3: CASSFYPGQGLYEQYF; DNA: TGTGCCAGCAGTTTCTATCCGGGACAGGGTTTATACGAGCAGTACTTC
size: few; V: TRBV6-6; J: TRBJ2-5; D: .; CDR3: CASSRTLEETQYF; DNA: TGTGCCAGCAGCAGGACACTGGAAGAGACCCAGTACTTC
size: few; V: TRBV5-1; J: TRBJ2-7; D: .; CDR3: CASSTTGTNYEQYF; DNA: TGCGCCAGCAGCACCACCGGGACAAACTACGAGCAGTACTTC
size: .; V: TRBV5-1; J: TRBJ2-7; D: .; CDR3: CASSLFRGLYEQYF; DNA: TGCGCCAGCAGCCTCTTCAGGGGTCTCTACGAGCAGTACTTC
size: .; V: TRBV11-1; J: TRBJ1-1; D: TRBD1; CDR3: CASSLAITGVKREAFF; DNA: TGTGCCAGCAGCTTAGCGATAACAGGGGTGAAGAGAGAAGCTTTCTTT
size: few; V: TRBV2; J: TRBJ2-7; D: .; CDR3: CASSEQPGTYEQYF; DNA: TGTGCCAGCAGTGAACAGCCCGGGACCTACGAGCAGTACTTC
size: few; V: TRBV28; J: TRBJ1-2; D: .; CDR3: CASSLLGDGYTF; DNA: TGTGCCAGCAGTTTATTAGGGGATGGCTACACCTTC
size: .; V: TRBV2; J: TRBJ1-1; D: TRBD1; CDR3: CASSGQGNTEAFF; DNA: TGTGCCAGCAGTGGACAGGGGAACACTGAAGCTTTCTTT
size: .; V: TRBV7-9; J: TRBJ2-1; D: .; CDR3: CASRFFDEQFF; DNA: TGTGCCAGCAGATTCTTCGATGAGCAGTTCTTC
size: .; V: TRBV7-9; J: TRBJ2-7; D: TRBD1; CDR3: CSSSFRDRTSYEQYF; DNA: TGTTCCAGCAGCTTTCGGGACAGGACGTCCTACGAGCAGTACTTC